This TCR beta chain came from a study of blood T cells in healthy people across ages. Findings and caveats of the study: Diversity figures based on one million T cells were deemed too low.

PCR was performed a second time for about 6 to 12 cycles using a sample-barcoded 5' primer and a J-beta primer mix. TCRdb independently ran MiXCR on the 5' RACE reads; one entry per CDR3 protein. The sample contains some 850,000 distinct CDR3 sequences, roughly 25% of which appear only once. This CDR3 comprises 11 residues. CDR1 and CDR2 from the germline V gene are MNHNY and SVGAGI (reference sequence). Trimming shortened V by 5 bases and J by 8 bases, and 9 bases separated the two germline ends. As to this clonotype: Its antigen is not known.

In addition, the sample was reused for a study of T cells of mothers and their children.

This clonotype was obtained from a boy younger than 18 in good health. The sequenced sample consisted of blood. V is TRBV6-6 and J is TRBJ1-2; D gene unclear. Here the CDR3 DNA reads TGTGCCAGCAGTCGTCTATGGGGCTACACCTTC. Its protein is CASSRLWGYTF.